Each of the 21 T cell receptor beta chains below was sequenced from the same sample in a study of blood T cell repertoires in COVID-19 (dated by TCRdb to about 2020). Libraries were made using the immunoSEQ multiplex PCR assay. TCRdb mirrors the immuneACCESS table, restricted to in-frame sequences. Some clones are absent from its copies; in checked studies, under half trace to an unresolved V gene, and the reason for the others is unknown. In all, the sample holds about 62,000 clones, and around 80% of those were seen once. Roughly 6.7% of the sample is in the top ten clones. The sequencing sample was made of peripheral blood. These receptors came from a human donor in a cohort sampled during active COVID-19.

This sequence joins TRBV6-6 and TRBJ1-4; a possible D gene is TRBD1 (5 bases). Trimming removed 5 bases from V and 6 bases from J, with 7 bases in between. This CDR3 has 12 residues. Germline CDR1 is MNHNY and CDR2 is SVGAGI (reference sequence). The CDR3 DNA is TGTGCCAGCAGTCCCAGGGATGAAAAACTGTTTTTT. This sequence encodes CASSPRDEKLFF.

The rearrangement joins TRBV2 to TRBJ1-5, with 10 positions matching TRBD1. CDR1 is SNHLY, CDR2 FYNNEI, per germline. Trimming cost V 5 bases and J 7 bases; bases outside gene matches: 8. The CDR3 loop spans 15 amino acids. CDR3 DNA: TGTGCCAGCAGTAGGACAGGGGGAGAGGCACAGCCCCAGCATTTT. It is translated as CASSRTGGEAQPQHF. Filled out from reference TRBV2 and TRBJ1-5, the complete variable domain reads EPEVTQTPSHQVTQMGQEVILRCVPISNHLYFYWYRQILGQKVEFLVSFYNNEISEKSEIFDDQFSVERPDGSNFTLKIRSTKLEDSAMYFCASSRTGGEAQPQHFGDGTRLSIL.

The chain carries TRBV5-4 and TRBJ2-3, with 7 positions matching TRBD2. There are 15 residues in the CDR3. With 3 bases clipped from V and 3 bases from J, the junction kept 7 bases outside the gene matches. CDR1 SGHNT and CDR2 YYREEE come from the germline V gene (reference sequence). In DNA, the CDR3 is TGTGCCAGCAGCTCCGCGGGCGGGAGAACAGATACGCAGTATTTT. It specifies CASSSAGGRTDTQYF.

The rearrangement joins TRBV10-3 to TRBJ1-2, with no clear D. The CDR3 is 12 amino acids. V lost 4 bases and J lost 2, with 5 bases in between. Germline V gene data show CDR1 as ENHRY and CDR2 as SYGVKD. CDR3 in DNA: TGTGCCATCAGTGGAGAAAACTATGGCTACACCTTC. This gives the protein CAISGENYGYTF.

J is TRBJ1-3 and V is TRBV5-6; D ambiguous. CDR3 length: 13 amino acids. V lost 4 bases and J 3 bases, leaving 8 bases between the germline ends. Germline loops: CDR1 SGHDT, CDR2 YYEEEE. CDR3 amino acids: CASSGKIGNTIYF. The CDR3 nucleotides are TGTGCCAGCAGCGGCAAGATTGGAAACACCATATATTTT.

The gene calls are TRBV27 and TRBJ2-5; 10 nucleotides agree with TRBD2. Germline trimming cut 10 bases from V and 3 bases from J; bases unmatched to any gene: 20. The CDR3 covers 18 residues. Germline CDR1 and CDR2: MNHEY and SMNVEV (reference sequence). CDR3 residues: CATKGLSGGPLREETQYF. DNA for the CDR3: TGTGCCACCAAAGGCCTTAGCGGGGGGCCTCTTCGGGAAGAGACCCAGTACTTC.

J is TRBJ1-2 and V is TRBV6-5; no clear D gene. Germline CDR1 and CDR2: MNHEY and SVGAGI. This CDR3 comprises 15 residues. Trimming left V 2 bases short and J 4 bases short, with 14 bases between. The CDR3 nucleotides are TGTGCCAGCAGTTACAATGGCAGGTGGTCCTATGGCTACACCTTC. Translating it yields CASSYNGRWSYGYTF.

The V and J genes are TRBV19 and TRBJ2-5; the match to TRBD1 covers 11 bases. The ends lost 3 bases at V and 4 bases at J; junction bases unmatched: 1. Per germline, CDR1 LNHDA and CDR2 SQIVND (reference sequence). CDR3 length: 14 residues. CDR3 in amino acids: CASSIGQGAETQYF. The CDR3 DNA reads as TGTGCCAGTAGTATCGGACAGGGGGCAGAGACCCAGTACTTC.

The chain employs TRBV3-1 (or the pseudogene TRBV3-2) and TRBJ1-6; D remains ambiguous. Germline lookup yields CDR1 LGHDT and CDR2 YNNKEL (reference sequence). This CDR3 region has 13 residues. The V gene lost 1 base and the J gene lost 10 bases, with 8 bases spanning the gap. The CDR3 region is CASSQGERSPLHF. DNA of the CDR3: TGTGCCAGCAGCCAAGGGGAGCGGTCACCCCTCCACTTT.

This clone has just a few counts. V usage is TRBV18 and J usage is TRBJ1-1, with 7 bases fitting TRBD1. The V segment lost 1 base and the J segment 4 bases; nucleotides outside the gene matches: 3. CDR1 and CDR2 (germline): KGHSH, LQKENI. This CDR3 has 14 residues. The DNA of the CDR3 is TGTGCCAGCTCACCACGACAGGGACCCACTGAAGCTTTCTTT. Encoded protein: CASSPRQGPTEAFF.

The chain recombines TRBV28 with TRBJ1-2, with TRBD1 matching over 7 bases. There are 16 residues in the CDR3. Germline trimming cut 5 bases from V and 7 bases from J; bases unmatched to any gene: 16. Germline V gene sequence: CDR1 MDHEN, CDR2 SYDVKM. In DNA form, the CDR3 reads TGTGCCAGCAGTATCTGGGCGCAGGGGGAGTCGCGTGGCTACACCTTC. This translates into CASSIWAQGESRGYTF.

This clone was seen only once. The CDR3 spells CASSPGTGGSNTEAFF. CDR3 DNA: TGTGCCAGCTCACCAGGCACTGGTGGGAGTAACACTGAAGCTTTCTTT. The chain carries TRBV18 and TRBJ1-1; D not certain. CDR3 size: 16 residues. V gave up 2 bases and J gave up 2 bases, with 15 bases separating them. Germline CDR1 and CDR2: KGHSH and LQKENI. Filled out from reference TRBV18 and TRBJ1-1, the complete variable domain reads NAGVMQNPRHLVRRRGQEARLRCSPMKGHSHVYWYRQLPEEGLKFMVYLQKENIIDESGMPKERFSAEFPKEGPSILRIQQVVRGDSAAYFCASSPGTGGSNTEAFFGQGTRLTVV.

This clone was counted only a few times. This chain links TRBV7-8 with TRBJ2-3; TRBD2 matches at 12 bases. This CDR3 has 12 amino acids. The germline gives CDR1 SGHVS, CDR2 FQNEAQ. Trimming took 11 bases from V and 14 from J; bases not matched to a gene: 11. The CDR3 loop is CASGRLAGEMYF. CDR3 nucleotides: TGTGCCTCCGGGCGACTAGCGGGGGAAATGTATTTT.

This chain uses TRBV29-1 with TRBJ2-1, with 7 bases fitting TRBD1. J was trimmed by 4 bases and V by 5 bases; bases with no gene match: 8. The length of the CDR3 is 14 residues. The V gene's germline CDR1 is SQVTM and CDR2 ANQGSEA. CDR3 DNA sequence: TGCAGCGTTCTCCGGGACAGAAATTACAATGAGCAGTTCTTC. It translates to CSVLRDRNYNEQFF.

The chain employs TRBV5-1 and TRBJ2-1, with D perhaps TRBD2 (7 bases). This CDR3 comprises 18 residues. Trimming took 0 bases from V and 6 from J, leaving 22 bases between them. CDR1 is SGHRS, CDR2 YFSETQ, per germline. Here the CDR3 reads CASSLAYFSGGRSNEQFF. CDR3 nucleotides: TGCGCCAGCAGCTTGGCGTACTTTTCGGGGGGCCGGTCCAATGAGCAGTTCTTC. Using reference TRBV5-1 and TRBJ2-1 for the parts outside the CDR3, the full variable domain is KAGVTQTPRYLIKTRGQQVTLSCSPISGHRSVSWYQQTPGQGLQFLFEYFSETQRNKGNFPGRFSGRQFSNSRSEMNVSTLELGDSALYLCASSLAYFSGGRSNEQFFGPGTRLTVL.

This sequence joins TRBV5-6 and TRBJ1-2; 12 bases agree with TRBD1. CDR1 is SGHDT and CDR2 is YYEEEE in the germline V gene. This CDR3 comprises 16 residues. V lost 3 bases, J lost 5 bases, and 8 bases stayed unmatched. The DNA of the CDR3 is TGTGCCAGCAGCTCCCCGGGACAGGGGGCCCTTTATGGCTACACCTTC. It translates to CASSSPGQGALYGYTF.

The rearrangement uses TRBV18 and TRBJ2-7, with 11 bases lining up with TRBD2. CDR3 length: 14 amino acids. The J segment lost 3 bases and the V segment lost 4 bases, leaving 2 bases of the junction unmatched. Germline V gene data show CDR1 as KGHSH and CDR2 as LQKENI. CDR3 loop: CASSLGLAGYEQYF. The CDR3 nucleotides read TGTGCCAGCTCACTAGGACTAGCGGGCTACGAGCAGTACTTC.

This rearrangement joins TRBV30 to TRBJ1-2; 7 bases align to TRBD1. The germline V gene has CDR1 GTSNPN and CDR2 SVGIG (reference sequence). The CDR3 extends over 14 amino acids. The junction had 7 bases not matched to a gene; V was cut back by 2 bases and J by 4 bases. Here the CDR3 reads CAWSLRQGRYGYTF. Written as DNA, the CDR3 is TGTGCCTGGAGTCTCCGACAGGGACGCTATGGCTACACCTTC.

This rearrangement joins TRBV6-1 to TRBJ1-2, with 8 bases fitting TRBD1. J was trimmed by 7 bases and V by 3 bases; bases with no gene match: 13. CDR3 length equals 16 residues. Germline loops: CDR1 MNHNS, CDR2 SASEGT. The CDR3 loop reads CASSDRHDRGVTGYTF. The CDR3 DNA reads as TGTGCCAGCAGTGACCGGCACGACAGGGGAGTAACTGGCTACACCTTC.

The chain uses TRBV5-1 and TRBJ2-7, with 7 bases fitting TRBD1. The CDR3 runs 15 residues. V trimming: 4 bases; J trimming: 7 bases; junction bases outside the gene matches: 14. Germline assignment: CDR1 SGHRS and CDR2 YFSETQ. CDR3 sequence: CASSAQGPLVDEQYF. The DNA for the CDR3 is TGCGCCAGCAGCGCACAGGGGCCCTTGGTTGATGAGCAGTACTTC.

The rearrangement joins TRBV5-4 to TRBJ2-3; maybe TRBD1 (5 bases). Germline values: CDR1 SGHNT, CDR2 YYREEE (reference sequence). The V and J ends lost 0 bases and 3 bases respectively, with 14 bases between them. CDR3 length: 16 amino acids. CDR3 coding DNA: TGTGCCAGCAGCTTGGCAGGGCAGGGTAGGACAGATACGCAGTATTTT. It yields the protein CASSLAGQGRTDTQYF. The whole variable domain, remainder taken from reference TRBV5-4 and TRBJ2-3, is ETGVTQSPTHLIKTRGQQVTLRCSSQSGHNTVSWYQQALGQGPQFIFQYYREEENGRGNFPPRFSGLQFPNYSSELNVNALELDDSALYLCASSLAGQGRTDTQYFGPGTRLTVL.